This is a list of T cell receptor beta chains from one sample in a study of blood T cells in healthy people across ages. Each CDR3 protein is one row after TCRdb ran MiXCR on the 5' RACE reads. Here the sample spans some 700,000 distinct CDR3 sequences, about a fifth being singletons. The material sequenced was blood. Receptors were obtained from a man aged 70-80 years in good health. The CDR3 runs from the conserved cysteine through the conserved F or W. A D gene is named only where the DNA matches it firmly. Size tells how often a clone was seen (once, few, many) or the class of an expanded clone, and some rows leave it out.

d_call clone_size j_call v_call cdr3_aa cdr3_nt
. few TRBJ2-7 TRBV10-3 CAISESGYEQYF TGTGCCATCAGTGAGTCGGGGTACGAGCAGTACTTC
. . TRBJ1-5 TRBV20-1 CSASSPWEGDSNQPQHF TGCAGTGCTAGTTCCCCCTGGGAGGGGGATAGCAATCAGCCCCAGCATTTT
. . TRBJ2-1 TRBV24-1 CATSDGRTEQFF TGTGCCACCAGTGATGGCCGTACTGAGCAGTTCTTC
. few TRBJ1-1 TRBV18 CASSLQGSREAFF TGTGCCAGCTCATTACAGGGTTCGCGGGAAGCTTTCTTT
. . TRBJ1-1 TRBV29-1 CSVVREGRESEAFF TGCAGCGTTGTCAGGGAAGGTAGGGAATCTGAAGCTTTCTTT
TRBD2 . TRBJ2-7 TRBV12-3/TRBV12-4 CAGSIGLAGIYEQYF TGTGCCGGCAGTATCGGACTAGCGGGGATCTACGAGCAGTACTTT
. many TRBJ2-7 TRBV18 CASSPSPRAYEQYF TGTGCCAGCTCACCCTCCCCGAGGGCCTACGAGCAGTACTTC
. few TRBJ2-5 TRBV6-5 CASSEKRGEQYF TGTGCCAGCAGCGAGAAGAGAGGGGAGCAGTACTTC
TRBD2 few TRBJ2-3 TRBV10-3 CAISEGLAESTDTQYF TGTGCCATCAGTGAAGGGCTAGCGGAGAGCACAGATACGCAGTATTTT
. few TRBJ2-7 TRBV10-3 CAISDGGTEQYF TGTGCCATCAGTGATGGAGGGACCGAGCAGTACTTC
TRBD2 few TRBJ2-3 TRBV27 CASSQGLAGANTQYF TGTGCCAGCAGCCAAGGACTAGCGGGAGCTAATACGCAGTATTTT
. . TRBJ2-1 TRBV7-9 CASSLGAQGAEQFF TGTGCCAGCAGCTTAGGGGCGCAGGGCGCTGAGCAGTTCTTC
. few TRBJ2-1 TRBV29-1 CSGGDTSSYNEQFF TGCAGCGGGGGGGACACTTCCTCCTACAATGAGCAGTTCTTC
. few TRBJ1-2 TRBV19 CASSITRTSGYTF TGTGCCAGTAGTATCACGCGGACAAGTGGCTACACCTTC
. . TRBJ1-4 TRBV3-1 CASSQEGEKLFF TGTGCCAGCAGCCAAGAAGGGGAAAAACTGTTTTTT
TRBD1 . TRBJ2-5 TRBV29-1 CSVVRQGQETQYF TGCAGCGTAGTGCGACAGGGCCAAGAGACCCAGTACTTC
TRBD2 . TRBJ2-3 TRBV9 CASSVDSGRASTDTQYF TGTGCCAGCAGCGTAGACAGCGGGAGGGCTAGCACAGATACGCAGTATTTT
. few TRBJ1-4 TRBV7-6 CASSEGQGFEKLFF TGTGCCAGCAGCGAAGGCCAGGGGTTCGAAAAACTGTTTTTT
. . TRBJ2-7 TRBV24-1 CATSEPGRTYEQYF TGTGCCACCAGTGAGCCGGGACGAACCTACGAGCAGTACTTC
TRBD1 few TRBJ2-3 TRBV11-2 CASSPPGTAASTDTQYF TGTGCCAGCAGCCCACCAGGGACAGCCGCTAGCACAGATACGCAGTATTTT
TRBD2 . TRBJ2-3 TRBV20-1 CSALLAGVSDTQYF TGCAGTGCCCTATTAGCGGGGGTATCGGATACGCAGTATTTT
. . TRBJ2-1 TRBV29-1 CSVDVSGRKWEQFF TGCAGCGTTGACGTGTCCGGTAGAAAATGGGAGCAGTTCTTC
TRBD2 few TRBJ2-2 TRBV11-2 CASSLVRTSSGGELFF TGTGCCAGCAGCTTAGTCCGGACTAGCAGCGGGGGGGAGCTGTTTTTT
. . TRBJ2-5 TRBV20-1 CSAVDLVGETQYF TGCAGTGCTGTGGACTTGGTGGGAGAGACCCAGTACTTC
. . TRBJ2-5 TRBV14 CASSQVSQETQYF TGTGCCAGCAGCCAAGTGAGCCAAGAGACCCAGTACTTC
. . TRBJ2-5 TRBV6-6 CASSYKAEPDGTQYF TGTGCCAGCAGTTACAAGGCGGAACCAGACGGGACCCAGTACTTC
. few TRBJ1-1 TRBV29-1 CSVDRDSNTEAFF TGCAGCGTTGATAGGGATTCGAACACTGAAGCTTTCTTT
. . TRBJ2-5 TRBV30 CAWRPGTAIGETQYF TGTGCCTGGAGACCTGGGACTGCTATAGGGGAGACCCAGTACTTC
TRBD2 few TRBJ2-1 TRBV3-1 CASSRPRTSGDNEQFF TGTGCCAGCAGCCGCCCCAGGACTAGCGGGGACAATGAGCAGTTCTTC
. few TRBJ2-5 TRBV6-2/TRBV6-3 CASSVGPGWETQYF TGTGCCAGCAGTGTGGGCCCAGGGTGGGAGACCCAGTACTTC
. few TRBJ1-3 TRBV7-2 CASRTGGAHGNTIYF TGTGCCAGCCGGACTGGGGGGGCGCATGGAAACACCATATATTTT
. . TRBJ1-4 TRBV18 CASSPLRETNEKLFF TGTGCCAGCTCACCACTCAGAGAAACTAATGAAAAACTGTTTTTT
. . TRBJ2-7 TRBV12-3/TRBV12-4 CASTPFEGAGEQYF TGTGCCAGCACCCCCTTTGAAGGGGCGGGAGAGCAGTACTTC
TRBD1 few TRBJ1-1 TRBV27 CASRRTGNDEAFF TGTGCCAGCCGCCGGACAGGGAATGATGAAGCTTTCTTT
. . TRBJ2-7 TRBV12-3/TRBV12-4 CASSLRGTREQYF TGTGCCAGCAGTTTAAGGGGAACTCGCGAGCAGTACTTC
TRBD1 few TRBJ1-1 TRBV13 CASSPRPGGDTEAFF TGTGCCAGCAGCCCAAGGCCAGGGGGGGACACTGAAGCTTTCTTT
TRBD1 . TRBJ1-1 TRBV12-3/TRBV12-4 CASSLASGGAYAFF TGTGCCAGCAGTTTAGCGTCAGGGGGCGCATATGCTTTCTTT
. . TRBJ1-2 TRBV20-1 CSADEGGGRYGYTF TGCAGTGCTGACGAAGGGGGGGGCCGCTATGGCTACACCTTC
. many TRBJ1-1 TRBV4-3 CASSQDSLGTEAFF TGCGCCAGCAGCCAAGATAGTTTGGGGACTGAAGCTTTCTTT
TRBD1 few TRBJ2-2 TRBV5-1 CASQAQGATGELFF TGCGCCAGCCAAGCACAGGGGGCAACCGGGGAGCTGTTTTTT